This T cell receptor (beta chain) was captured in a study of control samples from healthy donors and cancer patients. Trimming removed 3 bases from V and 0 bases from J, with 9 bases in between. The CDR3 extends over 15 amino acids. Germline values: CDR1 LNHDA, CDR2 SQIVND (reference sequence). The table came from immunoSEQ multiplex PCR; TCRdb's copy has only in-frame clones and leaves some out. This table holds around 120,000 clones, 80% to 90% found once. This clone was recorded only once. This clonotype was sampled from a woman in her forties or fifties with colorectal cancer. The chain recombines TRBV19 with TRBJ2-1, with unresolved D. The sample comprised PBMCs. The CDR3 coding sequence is TGTGCCAGTAGTATTTGGCCCAGCTCCTACAATGAGCAGTTCTTC. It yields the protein CASSIWPSSYNEQFF.